This T cell receptor beta chain was documented in a study of blood T cell repertoires in COVID-19. Study at large: PBMCs, B-cell-depleted T cells, or T cells were the source of the cDNA or gDNA that made up the material.

This CDR3 region has 14 residues. The V and J ends lost 3 bases and 4 bases respectively, with 13 bases between them. CDR1 is MRHNA, CDR2 SNTAGT, per germline. Original processing notes: Using reference gene primer amplification, nucleated cell counts were estimated. Clones were read by immunoSEQ multiplex PCR, and TCRdb kept only the in-frame ones, dropping some. V, J and clone size are those of that table, while D and trimming were read from the DNA. The sample carries under 150,000 clones, around three quarters recorded once. The receptor's source is an elderly man with acute or convalescent COVID-19. V and J are TRBV6-4 and TRBJ2-7; D is possibly TRBD1 (6 bases). The sample consisted of peripheral blood. The DNA of the CDR3 is TGTGCCAGCAGTGAGCATCAGGACAGTTACGAGCAGTACTTC. This translates into CASSEHQDSYEQYF.